This T cell receptor (beta chain) emerged from a study of CD8+CD57+ T cells in acquired aplastic anemia. Study in general: Average DNA yield from sorted CD4+ and CD8+ cells was around 3 ug.

Researchers used genomic DNA as the template to profile TCR beta VDJ and CDR3. A single record per CDR3 protein comes from TCRdb applying MiXCR to the reads. The sample contains approximately 300,000 distinct CDR3 sequences, about three fifths of which appear only once. This CDR3 has 13 residues. V dropped 3 bases and J dropped 2 bases, with 10 bases sitting between them. Germline V gene data show CDR1 as SQVTM and CDR2 as ANQGSEA. Patients who underwent sequencing had shown CD8+CD57+ cell expansion by flow cytometry. With no exception, the patients had severe acquired aplastic anemia. Material for sequencing was sorted CD4+, CD8+, or CD8+CD57+ T cells (not recorded which) from PBMCs. The chain links TRBV29-1 to TRBJ1-2; a weak D match, TRBD1 (6 bases). The origin of this receptor is a human donor with aplastic anemia. The CDR3 DNA reads as TGCAGCGTTGATTGGGGGCTGAACTATGGCTACACCTTC. The encoded protein is CSVDWGLNYGYTF.